This TCR beta chain was identified in a study of regulatory T cells in long-lasting Graves disease. The sample's time point: newly diagnosed GD, antithyroid drugs for less than 3 months. Preparation of the TCR library used RNA extracted from PBMCs. Germline V gene sequence: CDR1 MDHEN, CDR2 SYDVKM. Trimming cost V 7 bases and J 0 bases; bases outside gene matches: 10. The CDR3 spans 17 residues. Study-wide results and limits: Those with persistent disease had in common more public clonotypes (about 2,500) than new patients (roughly 970).

This clonotype was recorded at least ten times. Its cognate antigen is unknown. Libraries of TCR beta came from iRepertoire HTBI primers plus Arm-PCR of CDR3 regions. TCRdb itself ran the multiplex PCR reads through MiXCR, one entry per CDR3 protein. In the table there are some 560,000 distinct CDR3 sequences, roughly 16% of which are singletons. These same records also appear under a second study, on T cells in Graves' hyperthyroidism and ophthalmopathy. That paper adds: Patients were excluded because of uncontrolled infection, other autoimmune disease, pregnancy or lactation. TCR CDR3 regions were first amplified by RT-PCR with HTBI primers.

This rearrangement joins TRBV28 to TRBJ2-1, with TRBD2 matching 9 bases. The sample was peripheral blood mononuclear cells (PBMCs), taken at new diagnosis, from a patient treated with antithyroid drugs. This TCR derives from a woman aged 40-60 years with Graves disease. The CDR3 reads CASTASSGGRSYNEQFF. CDR3 coding DNA: TGTGCCAGCACCGCGAGTAGCGGGGGTCGCTCCTACAATGAGCAGTTCTTC.